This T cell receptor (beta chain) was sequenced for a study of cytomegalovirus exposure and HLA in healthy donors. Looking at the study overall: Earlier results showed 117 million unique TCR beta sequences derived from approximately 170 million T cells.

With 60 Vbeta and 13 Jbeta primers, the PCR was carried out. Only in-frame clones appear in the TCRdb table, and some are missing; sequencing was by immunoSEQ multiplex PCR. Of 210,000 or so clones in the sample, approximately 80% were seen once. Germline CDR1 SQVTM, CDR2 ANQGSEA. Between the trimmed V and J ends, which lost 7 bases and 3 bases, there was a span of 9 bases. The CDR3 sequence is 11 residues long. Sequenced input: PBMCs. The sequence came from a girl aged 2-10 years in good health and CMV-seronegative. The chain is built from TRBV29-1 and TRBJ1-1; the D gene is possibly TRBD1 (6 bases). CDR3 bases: TGCAGCGGCGGACAGTACACTGAAGCTTTCTTT. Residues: CSGGQYTEAFF.